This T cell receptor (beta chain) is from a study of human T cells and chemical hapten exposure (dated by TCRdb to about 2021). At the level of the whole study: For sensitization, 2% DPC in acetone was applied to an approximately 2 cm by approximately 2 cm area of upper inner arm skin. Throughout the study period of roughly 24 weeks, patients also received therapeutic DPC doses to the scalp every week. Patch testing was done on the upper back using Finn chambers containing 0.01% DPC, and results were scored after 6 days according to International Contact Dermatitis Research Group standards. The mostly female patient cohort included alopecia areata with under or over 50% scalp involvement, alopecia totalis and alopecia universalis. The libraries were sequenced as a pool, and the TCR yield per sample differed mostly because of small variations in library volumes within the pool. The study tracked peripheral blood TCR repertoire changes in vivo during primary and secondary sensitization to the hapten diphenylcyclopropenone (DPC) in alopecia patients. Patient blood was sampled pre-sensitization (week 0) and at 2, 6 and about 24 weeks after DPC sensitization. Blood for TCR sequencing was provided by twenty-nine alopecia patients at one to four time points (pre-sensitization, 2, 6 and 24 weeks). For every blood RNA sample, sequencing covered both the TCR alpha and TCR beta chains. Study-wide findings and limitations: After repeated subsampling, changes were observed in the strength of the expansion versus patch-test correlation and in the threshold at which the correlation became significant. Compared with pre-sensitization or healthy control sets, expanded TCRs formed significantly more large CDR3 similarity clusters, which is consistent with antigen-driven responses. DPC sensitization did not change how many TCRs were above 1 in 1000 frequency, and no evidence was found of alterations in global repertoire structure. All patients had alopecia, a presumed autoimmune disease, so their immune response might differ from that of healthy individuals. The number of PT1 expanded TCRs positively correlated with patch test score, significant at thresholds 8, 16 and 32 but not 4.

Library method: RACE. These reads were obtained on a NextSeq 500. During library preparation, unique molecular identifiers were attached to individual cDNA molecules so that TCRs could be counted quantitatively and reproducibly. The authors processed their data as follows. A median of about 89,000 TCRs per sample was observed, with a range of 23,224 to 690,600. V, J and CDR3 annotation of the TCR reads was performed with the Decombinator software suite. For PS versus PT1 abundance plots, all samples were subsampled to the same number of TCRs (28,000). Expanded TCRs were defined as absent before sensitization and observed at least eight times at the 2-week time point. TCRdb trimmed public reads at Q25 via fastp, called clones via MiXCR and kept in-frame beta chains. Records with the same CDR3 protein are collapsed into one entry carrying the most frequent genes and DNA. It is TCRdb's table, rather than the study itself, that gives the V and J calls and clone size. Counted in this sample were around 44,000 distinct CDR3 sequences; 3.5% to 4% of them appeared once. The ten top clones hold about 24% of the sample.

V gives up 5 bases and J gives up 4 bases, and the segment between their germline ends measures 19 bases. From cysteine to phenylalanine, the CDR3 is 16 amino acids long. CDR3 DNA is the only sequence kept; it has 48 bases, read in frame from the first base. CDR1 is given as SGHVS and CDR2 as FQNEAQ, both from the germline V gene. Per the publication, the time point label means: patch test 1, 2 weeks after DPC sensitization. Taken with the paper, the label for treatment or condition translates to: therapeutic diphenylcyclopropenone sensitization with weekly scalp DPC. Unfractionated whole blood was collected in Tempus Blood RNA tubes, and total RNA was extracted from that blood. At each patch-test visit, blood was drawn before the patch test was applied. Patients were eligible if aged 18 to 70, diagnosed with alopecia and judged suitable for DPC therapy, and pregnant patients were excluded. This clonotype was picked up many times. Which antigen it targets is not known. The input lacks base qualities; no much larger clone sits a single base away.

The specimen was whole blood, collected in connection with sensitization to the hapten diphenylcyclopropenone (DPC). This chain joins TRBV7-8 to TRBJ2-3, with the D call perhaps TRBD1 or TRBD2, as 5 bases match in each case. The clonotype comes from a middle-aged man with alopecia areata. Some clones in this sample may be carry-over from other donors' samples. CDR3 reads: CASSPDRDRRADTQYF. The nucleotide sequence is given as TGTGCCAGCAGCCCCGACCGGGACCGCCGCGCAGATACGCAGTATTTT.